The following is a T cell receptor beta chain sequence with its context. This clonotype was observed once. Its antigen is not yet known. One end of the junction fails to match germline, which may point to a read error. These data are taken from a study of blood T cells in healthy people across ages (dated by TCRdb to the mid-2010s). At the level of the whole study: In model experiments, roughly one uniquely barcoded TCR beta cDNA molecule per two T cells was captured by template switching. The study measured age-related changes in TCR beta repertoire diversity using deep sequencing normalized with unique cDNA molecular identifiers. The donors were split into four age groups: young (average about 15 years), middle-aged (about 40), aged (roughly 68) and long-lived (approximately 80). To avoid experimental bias, donors of different ages were randomly spread across the sequencing lanes. Using the same blood draw, the study looked at two additional independent replicas of 1 million unique cDNA reads for two donors, one aged 18 to 30 and the other aged 80 or older. Findings and caveats that apply to the study as a whole: Donor CMV infection status was unknown, potentially confounding age-related changes in expanded clonotypes. As age increased, observed TCR beta diversity per million T cells dropped in a roughly linear way, and a significant reduction was already evident by age 40. Because profiling used bulk unsorted PBMCs, naive and antigen-experienced compartments could not be compared conclusively. The long-lived group showed more naive CD4+ T cells, fewer expanded clones and increased TCR diversity than the aged group, suggesting age selection. There was a strong correlation between observed TCR beta diversity and the percentage of naive T cells measured by flow cytometry. Estimates of total diversity based on one million sequenced T cells were considered lower bounds and underestimates.

The donors were roughly 39 Caucasian individuals from Russia, aged roughly 6 to 100 years, who were systemically healthy. Approximately 9.3 milliliters of peripheral blood were drawn from each donor into EDTA-treated Vacutainer tubes. Ficoll-Paque density-gradient centrifugation was used to isolate PBMCs, with at least 6.5 million per sample. Trizol reagent was used to extract total RNA from PBMCs, with at least 5 micrograms per sample. Naive CD45RAhigh/CD27high T cell percentages were measured by flow cytometry on a PBMC aliquot from every donor. Including the terminal cysteine and phenylalanine, the CDR3 comprises 15 residues. Solely the CDR3 DNA is kept, with 45 bases framed from the first base. The germline V gene yields SGHRS for CDR1 and YFSETQ for CDR2. Libraries were constructed by 5' RACE. The run used an Illumina HiSeq 2500. A second about 7 to 11 cycle PCR used a sample-barcoded 5' primer and a J-beta primer mix. A unique molecular identifier was introduced onto each TCR beta cDNA molecule by a template-switch 5' adaptor carrying 12 random nucleotides. Each sample yielded at least 2.5 million CDR3-containing paired-end reads. All of the RNA was converted into first-strand cDNA using the Mint cDNA synthesis kit, with a TRBC-specific oligonucleotide serving as the primer. Following uracil-DNA glycosylase treatment, a first 18-cycle PCR with universal primers M1SS and BC2_uni_R was performed on all cDNA. Per the source publication's procedure: For normalization, 1 million high-quality reads were randomly selected from each sample, with every read carrying a distinct molecular identifier. Instead of being binned into consensus sequences, reads with shared molecular identifiers were discarded. MiTCR, run with a Q25 quality threshold and the strictest error-elimination algorithm, handled CDR3 identification, clonotype clustering and error correction. A nonparametric unseen species model using Euler transformation provided a lower-bound estimate of total TCR beta diversity. TCRdb cleaned the public reads at Q25 with fastp, built clones with MiXCR and kept in-frame beta chains. Every entry covers one CDR3 protein and lists the most common genes and DNA from its rows. TCRdb, not the authors, supplied the V and J calls. For this sample the table gives about 730,000 distinct CDR3 sequences, of which roughly 41% were detected only once. Less than 25% of the sample belongs to the ten largest clones.

The sequence is built from TRBV5-1 and TRBJ2-3, and TRBD2 aligns with 7 junction nucleotides. Sequenced sample: blood. The source is a woman aged 55-70 years in good health. The CDR3 protein is CASSEREVSTDTQDF. The nucleotides are TGCGCCAGCAGCGAGCGGGAAGTTAGCACAGATACGCAGGATTTT.